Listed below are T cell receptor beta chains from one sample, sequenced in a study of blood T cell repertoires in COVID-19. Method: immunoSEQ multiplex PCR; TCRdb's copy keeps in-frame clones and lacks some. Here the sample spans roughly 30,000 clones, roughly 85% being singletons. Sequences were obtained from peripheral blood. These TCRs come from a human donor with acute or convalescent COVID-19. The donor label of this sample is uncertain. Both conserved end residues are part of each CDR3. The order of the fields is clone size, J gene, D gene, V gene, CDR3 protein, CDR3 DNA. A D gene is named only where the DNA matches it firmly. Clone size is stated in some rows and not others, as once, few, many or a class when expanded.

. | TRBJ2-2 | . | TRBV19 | CASLDYYTGELFF | TGTGCCAGTTTAGACTATTACACCGGGGAGCTGTTTTTT
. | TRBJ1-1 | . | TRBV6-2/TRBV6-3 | CASSRREGANTEAFF | TGTGCCAGCAGTCGCCGTGAAGGGGCGAACACTGAAGCTTTCTTT
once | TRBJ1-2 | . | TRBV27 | CASSFRQGHGYTF | TGTGCCAGCAGTTTTCGGCAGGGGCACGGCTACACCTTC
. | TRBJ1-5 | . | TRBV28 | CASSFGQGPQPQHF | TGTGCCAGCAGTTTTGGGCAGGGCCCTCAGCCCCAGCATTTT
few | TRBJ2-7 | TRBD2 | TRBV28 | CASSLASGRGEQYF | TGTGCCAGCAGTTTAGCTAGCGGGAGAGGCGAGCAGTACTTC
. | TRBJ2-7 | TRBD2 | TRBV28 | CASSSVGGGSYEQYF | TGTGCCAGCAGTTCGGTCGGCGGGGGTTCCTACGAGCAGTACTTC
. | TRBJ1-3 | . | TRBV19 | CASSGNTIYF | TGTGCCAGCAGTGGAAACACCATATATTTT
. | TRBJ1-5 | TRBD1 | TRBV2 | CASSDGTGVQPQHF | TGTGCCAGCAGTGACGGGACAGGGGTACAGCCCCAGCATTTT
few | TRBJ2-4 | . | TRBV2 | CASSPRAAGDIQYF | TGTGCCAGCAGCCCCCGGGCCGCAGGGGACATTCAGTACTTC
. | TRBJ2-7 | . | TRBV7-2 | CASSRGLGDEQYF | TGTGCCAGCAGCCGCGGTCTAGGGGACGAGCAGTACTTC
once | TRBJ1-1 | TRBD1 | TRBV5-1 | CASRGQGLNTEAFF | TGCGCCAGCAGGGGACAGGGATTGAACACTGAAGCTTTCTTT
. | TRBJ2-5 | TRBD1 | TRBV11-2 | CASSRDREETQYF | TGTGCCAGCTCCCGGGACAGGGAAGAGACCCAGTACTTC
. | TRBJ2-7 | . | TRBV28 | CASSLGGGDLSYEQYF | TGTGCCAGCAGTTTAGGAGGGGGGGACCTCTCCTACGAGCAGTACTTC
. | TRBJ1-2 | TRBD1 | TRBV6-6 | CASSRQGSYTF | TGTGCCAGCAGTCGACAGGGCAGCTACACCTTC
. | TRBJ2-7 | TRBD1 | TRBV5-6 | CASSFTGAPYEQYF | TGTGCCAGCAGCTTTACAGGGGCTCCCTACGAGCAGTACTTC
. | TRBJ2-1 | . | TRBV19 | CASSTVPWAEQFF | TGTGCCAGTAGTACCGTCCCATGGGCTGAGCAGTTCTTC
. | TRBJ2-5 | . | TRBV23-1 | CASSPPFWQTQYF | TGCGCCAGCAGTCCTCCCTTTTGGCAGACCCAGTACTTC
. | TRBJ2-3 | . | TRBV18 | CASSRPPGDTDTQYF | TGTGCCAGCTCCCGGCCCCCGGGGGACACAGATACGCAGTATTTT
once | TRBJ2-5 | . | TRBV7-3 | CASSLRPGAETQYF | TGTGCCAGCAGCTTAAGGCCAGGGGCAGAGACCCAGTACTTC
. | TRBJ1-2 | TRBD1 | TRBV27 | CASSPPDRGLYGYTF | TGTGCCAGCAGTCCCCCGGACAGGGGGCTCTATGGCTACACCTTC
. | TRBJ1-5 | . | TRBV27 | CASSLSILTAGNQPQHF | TGTGCCAGCAGTTTATCGATCCTGACAGCTGGGAATCAGCCCCAGCATTTT
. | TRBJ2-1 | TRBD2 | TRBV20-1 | CSASGTSRGTEQFF | TGCAGTGCTAGTGGGACTAGCAGGGGTACTGAGCAGTTCTTC
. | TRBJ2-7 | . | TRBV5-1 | CASSLGRASYEQYF | TGCGCCAGCAGCTTGGGCAGGGCTTCCTACGAGCAGTACTTC
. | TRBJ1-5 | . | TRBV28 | CASSLSQGPLNPPQHF | TGTGCCAGCAGTTTATCCCAGGGTCCTTTAAATCCGCCCCAGCATTTT
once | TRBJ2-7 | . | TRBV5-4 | CASSYYEYEQYF | TGTGCCAGCAGCTACTACGAGTACGAGCAGTACTTC
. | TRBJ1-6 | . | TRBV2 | CATWTGSSYNSPLHF | TGTGCCACCTGGACGGGGAGCTCCTATAATTCACCCCTCCACTTT
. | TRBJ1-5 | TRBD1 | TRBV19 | CASGAPGQWNQPQHF | TGTGCCAGTGGGGCCCCGGGACAGTGGAACCAGCCCCAGCATTTT